These 3 T cell receptor beta chains share one sample of origin, sequenced in a study of T cells in Graves' hyperthyroidism and ophthalmopathy. TCR beta CDR3 regions were amplified from RNA transcripts. During a first-round RT-PCR of the TCR CDR3, the HTBI primer set was used. In TCRdb, the multiplex PCR reads were re-called with MiXCR into one record per CDR3 protein. Of 550,000 to 700,000 distinct CDR3 sequences listed, about half are singletons. The sample was peripheral blood or thyroid tissue (not recorded which). The receptors originated from an adult woman with Graves' disease, either hyperthyroidism or ophthalmopathy (not recorded which).

This clonotype was seen many times. This sequence joins TRBV25-1 and TRBJ1-6, with TRBD1 matching over 10 bases. The germline V gene has CDR1 MGHDK and CDR2 SYGVNS. The V segment lost 8 bases and the J segment 10 bases; nucleotides outside the gene matches: 11. The length of the CDR3 is 15 residues. The CDR3 protein is CASAETGGYGSPLHF. The CDR3, as DNA: TGTGCCAGCGCTGAGACAGGGGGCTATGGGTCACCCCTCCACTTT.

The chain recombines TRBV10-3 with TRBJ1-5; D might be TRBD1 (5 bases). Germline CDR1 ENHRY, CDR2 SYGVKD. This CDR3 has 15 residues. The V and J ends lost 3 bases and 3 bases respectively, with 12 bases between them. CDR3 residues: CAISDPGADNQPQHF. The CDR3 DNA reads as TGTGCCATCAGTGACCCCGGGGCAGACAATCAGCCCCAGCATTTT.

Turning to this clonotype: Possible read error: a much larger clone is one base away. This chain connects TRBV14 to TRBJ1-5; no clear D. The CDR3 extends over 12 amino acids. The germline CDR1 and CDR2 sequences are SGHDN and FVKESK. The V gene lost 3 bases and the J gene lost 7 bases, with 7 bases spanning the gap. Here the CDR3 DNA reads TGTGCCAGCAGCCAGGGTGAGCAGCCCCAGCATTTT. It translates to CASSQGEQPQHF.